The 27 T cell receptor beta chains below come from one sample, sequenced in a study of T cells in Graves' hyperthyroidism and ophthalmopathy. Amplification of TCR beta CDR3 regions used RNA as the template. First-round RT-PCR with HTBI primers amplified the TCR CDR3 region. One entry per CDR3 protein results from TCRdb running MiXCR on the multiplex PCR reads. Of about 590,000 distinct CDR3 sequences listed, approximately 14% are singletons. Specimen: blood. These receptors were taken from a woman aged 25 to 39 with Graves' hyperthyroidism.

This clonotype was counted many times. The rearrangement uses TRBV9 and TRBJ1-2, with 9 nucleotides matching TRBD1. V shed 1 base, J shed 7 bases, and the junction held 8 bases outside the gene matches. This CDR3 has 15 amino acids. The germline CDR1 and CDR2 sequences are SGDLS and YYNGEE. CDR3 amino acids: CASSVTRTGDVGYTF. For the CDR3, the DNA is TGTGCCAGCAGCGTAACCCGGACAGGGGACGTTGGCTACACCTTC. Complete variable domain (other parts from reference TRBV9 and TRBJ1-2): DSGVTQTPKHLITATGQRVTLRCSPRSGDLSVYWYQQSLDQGLQFLIQYYNGEERAKGNILERFSAQQFPDLHSELNLSSLELGDSALYFCASSVTRTGDVGYTFGSGTRLTVV.

The V gene is TRBV10-3, the J gene TRBJ2-7; TRBD2 aligns across 8 bases. CDR3 length equals 13 residues. The ends lost 11 bases at V and 4 bases at J; junction bases unmatched: 10. Germline CDR1 reads ENHRY; CDR2 reads SYGVKD. The CDR3 bases are TGTGCCGCCGCGGTTAGCGGGGTTTACGAGCAGTACTTC. Amino acids: CAAAVSGVYEQYF.

This clonotype was recorded at least ten times. This chain connects TRBV6-1 to TRBJ2-3; unclear D gene. Between the trimmed V and J ends, which lost 4 bases and 1 base, there was a span of 9 bases. Germline V gene lookup returns CDR1 MNHNS and CDR2 SASEGT. This CDR3 region has 14 residues. DNA of the CDR3: TGTGCCAGCAGTGTAGACCCTCGCACAGATACGCAGTATTTT. It encodes CASSVDPRTDTQYF.

This clonotype has a count of ten or more. This chain uses TRBV2 with TRBJ2-2, with D tentatively TRBD1 or TRBD2 (6 bases each). CDR1 is SNHLY, CDR2 FYNNEI, per germline. V gave up 6 bases and J gave up 7 bases, with 18 bases separating them. The CDR3 is made up of 15 amino acids. CDR3 sequence (DNA): TGTGCCAGCAGAACCCGACCCGGGGGCGACGGGGAGCTGTTTTTT. This sequence encodes CASRTRPGGDGELFF.

This clonotype was found a few times. The CDR3 loop is CASSFHTRWSYNEQFF. The CDR3 nucleotides are TGTGCCAGCAGCTTCCACACACGGTGGTCCTACAATGAGCAGTTCTTC. The chain combines TRBV5-6 with TRBJ2-1; D remains unclear. V lost 2 bases, J lost 1 base, and 13 bases lay in between. This CDR3 has 16 residues. CDR1 and CDR2 (germline): SGHDT, YYEEEE.

Turning to this clonotype: This may come from a read error, since a much larger clone is one base off. This rearrangement joins TRBV6-5 to TRBJ2-1, with D perhaps TRBD1 (7 bases). This CDR3 spans 15 amino acids. Germline CDR1 is MNHEY and CDR2 is SVGAGI. The CDR3 region is CASGYSLTGRHEQFF. CDR3 sequence (DNA): TGTGCCAGCGGTTATTCCTTGACAGGGAGGCATGAGCAGTTCTTC.

This clonotype came up many times. The rearrangement joins TRBV12-3 or TRBV12-4 to TRBJ2-7, with TRBD2 as a possible D gene (6 bases). Trimming took 5 bases from V and 3 from J, leaving 11 bases between them. The CDR3 contains 13 residues. The DNA for the CDR3 is TGTGCCAGCAGTACGGGACTCCACTACGAGCAGTACTTC. Its protein is CASSTGLHYEQYF.

This clonotype was detected many times. The V call is TRBV6-1, the J call TRBJ2-2, with 7 bases fitting TRBD2. This CDR3 has 16 residues. With V trimmed by 5 bases and J by 5 bases, 11 bases remained unmatched. The germline gives CDR1 MNHNS, CDR2 SASEGT. CDR3 residues: CASSRTTSIETGELFF. For the CDR3, the DNA is TGTGCCAGCAGTCGGACGACTAGCATAGAGACCGGGGAGCTGTTTTTT.

This clonotype was observed a few times. The V call is TRBV3-1, the J call TRBJ2-5; D not certain. The CDR3 contains 14 residues. Trimming removed 1 base at V and 5 bases at J, with 11 bases between. Looked up from germline, CDR1 is LGHDT and CDR2 is YNNKEL (reference sequence). CDR3 coding DNA: TGTGCCAGCAGCCAAGGCCATCTAGGGGAGACCCAGTACTTC. Its protein is CASSQGHLGETQYF.

The chain couples TRBV7-2 to TRBJ1-6; possible D gene TRBD1, 5 bases. Deletions cut 2 bases from V and 11 bases from J, with 10 bases between. The germline gives CDR1 SGHTA, CDR2 FQGNSA. CDR3 length: 13 residues. CDR3 sequence reads: CASSLSGNTPLHF. CDR3 coding DNA: TGTGCCAGCAGCTTATCAGGGAATACACCCCTCCACTTT.

The genes are TRBV10-3 and TRBJ1-1, with D perhaps matching TRBD1 (6 bases). CDR3 size: 15 residues. Germline loops: CDR1 ENHRY, CDR2 SYGVKD. Trimming stripped 0 bases from V and 4 bases from J, with 12 bases between. CDR3 loop: CAISESPGAGTEAFF. For the CDR3, the DNA is TGTGCCATCAGTGAGTCGCCAGGGGCGGGCACTGAAGCTTTCTTT.

This clonotype was detected ten times or more. J is TRBJ1-6 and V is TRBV6-6; weak D call: TRBD1 (6 bases). Germline assignment: CDR1 MNHNY and CDR2 SVGAGI (reference sequence). This CDR3 has 16 residues. The germline V and J ends were trimmed by 0 bases and 4 bases, with 10 bases remaining between them. The CDR3 DNA sequence: TGTGCCAGCAGTTACTCGACAGGTGCTTATAATTCACCCCTCCACTTT. As protein: CASSYSTGAYNSPLHF.

V is TRBV24-1 and J is TRBJ2-1; D perhaps matches TRBD1 (6 bases). This CDR3 contains 15 residues. V was cut by 2 bases and J by 5 bases, with 12 bases left in between. Per germline, CDR1 KGHDR and CDR2 SFDVKD. The chain's CDR3 is CATSDSGTLNNEQFF. Written as DNA, the CDR3 is TGTGCCACCAGTGATTCCGGGACACTAAACAATGAGCAGTTCTTC.

Ten or more counts support this clonotype. This chain uses TRBV27 with TRBJ2-7; D is perhaps TRBD2 (6 bases). Germline lookup yields CDR1 MNHEY and CDR2 SMNVEV (reference sequence). V shed 3 bases and J shed 4 bases, with 10 bases lying between them. The CDR3 loop spans 13 amino acids. CDR3 nucleotides: TGTGCCAGCAGTTTTGGGGGGAGGTACGAGCAGTACTTC. Its translation: CASSFGGRYEQYF.

In this sample, this clonotype turned up many times. The genes are TRBV28 and TRBJ1-5, with 8 bases aligning to TRBD1. V was pared by 8 bases and J by 2 bases, with 8 bases of the junction left unmatched. The CDR3 is 15 amino acids. Germline V gene lookup returns CDR1 MDHEN and CDR2 SYDVKM. The CDR3 protein is CASRQQTGGNQPQHF. For the CDR3, the DNA is TGTGCCAGCCGACAACAGACAGGGGGCAATCAGCCCCAGCATTTT. The full variable domain, completed using reference TRBV28 and TRBJ1-5, is DVKVTQSSRYLVKRTGEKVFLECVQDMDHENMFWYRQDPGLGLRLIYFSYDVKMKEKGDIPEGYSVSREKKERFSLILESASTNQTSMYLCASRQQTGGNQPQHFGDGTRLSIL.

The gene calls are TRBV4-3 and TRBJ2-5; 7 bases are a match to TRBD1. Germline lookup yields CDR1 LGHNA and CDR2 YSLEER. The V and J ends lost 0 bases and 5 bases, in that order; junction bases with no gene match: 15. The CDR3 runs to 18 residues. The CDR3 bases are TGCGCCAGCAGCCAAGATCCGCCACAGGGGAGAAAAGGGGAGACCCAGTACTTC. This translates into CASSQDPPQGRKGETQYF.

V usage is TRBV27 and J usage is TRBJ1-1, with D tentatively TRBD1 (6 bases). The CDR3 is 14 residues long. V was pared by 6 bases and J by 1 base, with 12 bases between. CDR1 is MNHEY, CDR2 SMNVEV, per germline (reference sequence). The CDR3 nucleotides are TGTGCCAGCAGGCGGCCGGACAGGAACACTGAAGCTTTCTTT. It specifies CASRRPDRNTEAFF.

The rearrangement links TRBV6-1 to TRBJ1-2, with 7 bases aligning to TRBD1. The ends lost 1 base at V and 5 bases at J; junction bases unmatched: 7. The germline V gene encodes CDR1 MNHNS and CDR2 SASEGT. The CDR3 has 15 amino acids. The CDR3 reads CASSEVVRGAYGYTF. The CDR3 nucleotides are TGTGCCAGCAGTGAAGTCGTCAGGGGGGCTTATGGCTACACCTTC.

This clonotype was recorded many times. The chain combines TRBV7-3 with TRBJ2-7; D is undetermined. CDR1 and CDR2 from the germline V gene are SGHTA and FQGTGA. The V gene lost 2 bases and the J gene lost 1 base, with 12 bases spanning the gap. This CDR3 comprises 15 residues. The CDR3 DNA is TGTGCCAGCAGCTTATCGAACGGGCCATCCTACGAGCAGTACTTC. It is translated as CASSLSNGPSYEQYF.

This clonotype has only a few counts. The V and J genes are TRBV7-3 and TRBJ2-2, with D possibly matching TRBD2 (6 bases). Germline CDR1 is SGHTA and CDR2 is FQGTGA. V lost 5 bases to trimming and J lost 5 bases, with 18 bases between them. The CDR3 totals 16 residues. CDR3 DNA sequence: TGTGCCAGCAGCCCGCGAACCTCGGGGGATACCGGGGAGCTGTTTTTT. Translating it yields CASSPRTSGDTGELFF.

At least ten counts were recorded for this clonotype. The chain links TRBV5-1 to TRBJ2-1, with 10 nucleotides matching TRBD2. CDR1 and CDR2 (germline): SGHRS, YFSETQ. The CDR3 sequence is 15 residues long. V lost 0 bases and J lost 5; bases outside the gene matches: 2. The CDR3 spells CASSLVAGGDNEQFF. CDR3 sequence (DNA): TGCGCCAGCAGCTTGGTAGCGGGAGGTGACAATGAGCAGTTCTTC.

In its sample, this clonotype was seen many times. This chain joins TRBV29-1 and TRBJ2-1, with unresolved D. The V end lost 1 base, the J end lost 4 bases, and 8 bases lay between the germline ends. Germline CDR1 is SQVTM and CDR2 is ANQGSEA. The CDR3 is made up of 13 amino acids. CDR3 loop: CSVEGTEYNEQFF. The CDR3 nucleotides are TGCAGCGTTGAAGGCACTGAGTACAATGAGCAGTTCTTC.

The CDR3 protein is CASSFSGRSGNTIYF. The DNA of the CDR3 is TGTGCCAGCAGTTTTTCAGGCAGATCTGGAAACACCATATATTTT. The rearrangement links TRBV12-3 or TRBV12-4 to TRBJ1-3; no clear D gene. Trimming cost V 3 bases and J 1 base, with 10 bases left between them. The CDR3 extends over 15 amino acids.

The table lists this clonotype with a few counts. This sequence joins TRBV9 and TRBJ2-7; a possible D gene is TRBD2 (6 bases). The V end was cut by 4 bases, the J end by 6 bases, with 8 bases between. CDR3 size: 11 residues. Germline V gene sequence: CDR1 SGDLS, CDR2 YYNGEE. DNA for the CDR3: TGTGCCAGCAGCATGGGGGGCGAGCAGTACTTC. It encodes CASSMGGEQYF.

This clonotype occurred many times. The rearrangement uses TRBV6-1 and TRBJ1-5; D remains ambiguous. Germline V gene sequence: CDR1 MNHNS, CDR2 SASEGT. V was trimmed by 4 bases and J by 1 base, leaving 11 bases between them. The CDR3 spans 15 residues. CDR3 in amino acids: CASSALTESNQPQHF. DNA of the CDR3: TGTGCCAGCAGTGCCCTTACGGAGAGCAATCAGCCCCAGCATTTT.

This clonotype has ten or more counts. The V gene is TRBV2, the J gene TRBJ2-3; TRBD1 or TRBD2 may be the D gene (5 bases each). With 7 bases removed from V and 14 bases from J, the gap between germline ends came to 22 bases. The CDR3 length is 13 residues. The V gene's germline CDR1 is SNHLY and CDR2 FYNNEI. The CDR3 nucleotides read TGTGCCAGCACCTTGGGGGTAGCCGATCGTGCGTATTTT. This encodes CASTLGVADRAYF.

This clonotype occurred many times. J is TRBJ2-5 and V is TRBV24-1; 9 bases line up with TRBD1. Germline CDR1 reads KGHDR; CDR2 reads SFDVKD. The CDR3 totals 16 residues. Germline trimming cut 3 bases from V and 5 bases from J; bases unmatched to any gene: 9. The CDR3 loop is CATSDLGTGMEETQYF. CDR3 in DNA: TGTGCCACCAGTGATCTAGGGACAGGGATGGAGGAGACCCAGTACTTC.